This TCR beta chain was recorded in a study of shared clonotypes between healthy human individuals. Study information: Per donor, CD8 memory used one plate, CD8 naive used two, CD4 memory used three and CD4 naive used three.

CDR3 size: 15 residues. The germline gives CDR1 SGDLS, CDR2 YYNGEE. V was shortened by 3 bases and J by 7 bases, with 19 bases between the two germline ends. Assay execution proceeded at the deep level. Method: immunoSEQ multiplex PCR; TCRdb's copy keeps in-frame clones and lacks some. The sample has more than 550,000 clones, around 70% seen once. There were no recent acute infections or vaccinations among the donors, who were healthy HIV-negative adults. Input material: memory CD4+ T cells sorted from blood. Subset in this sample: CD45RA-negative fraction. V gene TRBV9 combines with J gene TRBJ1-2, with D perhaps TRBD1 (5 bases). The receptor's source is a woman under 40 in good health. The CDR3 DNA sequence: TGTGCCAGCAGCGCCCCGGGACCGAGGGGTGTTGGCTACACCTTC. Protein product: CASSAPGPRGVGYTF.